Listed here are 3 T cell receptor beta chains from one sample, sequenced in a study of blood T cells in healthy people across ages. With a J-beta primer mix and a sample-barcoded 5' primer, a second PCR ran 7 to 11 cycles. TCRdb ran MiXCR on the 5' RACE reads and lists one entry per CDR3 protein. The top ten hold roughly a fifth of the sample, which has about a million distinct CDR3 sequences, 51% seen once. Source material: blood. The origin of the receptors is a woman aged 55-69 years in good health.

This clonotype was seen a handful of times. This rearrangement joins TRBV20-1 to TRBJ2-4; D remains unclear. In germline, CDR1 is DFQATT, CDR2 SNEGSKA (reference sequence). The V end was cut by 6 bases, the J end by 0 bases, with 15 bases between. The CDR3 loop spans 15 amino acids. The CDR3 sequence: CSARHWASAKNIQYF. As DNA, the CDR3 is TGCAGTGCCCGACACTGGGCCTCAGCCAAAAACATTCAGTACTTC.

Of note for this clonotype: A junction boundary mismatches the germline segment, possibly from a read error. The chain recombines TRBV5-1 with TRBJ2-5; maybe TRBD2 (6 bases). From germline, CDR1 is SGHRS and CDR2 YFSETQ. This CDR3 contains 14 residues. Here the CDR3 DNA reads TGCACCAGCAGCCTGACTAGTCTTCAAGAGACCCAGTACTTC. It encodes CTSSLTSLQETQYF.

This sequence joins TRBV20-1 and TRBJ2-4; D unresolved. The J call is uncertain, as TRBJ2-7 better fits the DNA end. This CDR3 is built from 13 residues. From germline, CDR1 is DFQATT and CDR2 SNEGSKA (reference sequence). The CDR3 region is CSARGSYSYEQYF. The CDR3 nucleotides are TGCAGTGCTAGAGGTTCATACTCCTACGAGCAGTACTTC.